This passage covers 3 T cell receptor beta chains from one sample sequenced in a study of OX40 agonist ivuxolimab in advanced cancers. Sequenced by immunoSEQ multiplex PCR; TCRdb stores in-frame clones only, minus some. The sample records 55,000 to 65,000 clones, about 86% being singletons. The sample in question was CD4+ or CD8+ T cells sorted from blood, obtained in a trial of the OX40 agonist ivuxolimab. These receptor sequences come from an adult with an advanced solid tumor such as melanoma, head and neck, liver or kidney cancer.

This CDR3 is CASSEARGAYNEQFF. CDR3 sequence (DNA): TGCGCCAGCAGTGAAGCCCGGGGGGCCTACAATGAGCAGTTCTTC. The V call is TRBV10-1, the J call TRBJ2-1, with 7 bases that match TRBD2. The ends lost 3 bases at V and 2 bases at J; junction bases unmatched: 4. Per the germline V gene, CDR1 is WNHNN and CDR2 is SYGVQD (reference sequence). The CDR3 contains 15 residues.

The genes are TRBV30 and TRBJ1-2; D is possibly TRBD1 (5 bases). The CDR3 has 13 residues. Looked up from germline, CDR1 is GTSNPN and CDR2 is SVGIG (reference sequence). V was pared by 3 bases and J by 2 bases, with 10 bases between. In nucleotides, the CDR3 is TGTGCCTGGAGGGGGGACGGCAACTATGGCTACACCTTC. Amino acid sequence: CAWRGDGNYGYTF.

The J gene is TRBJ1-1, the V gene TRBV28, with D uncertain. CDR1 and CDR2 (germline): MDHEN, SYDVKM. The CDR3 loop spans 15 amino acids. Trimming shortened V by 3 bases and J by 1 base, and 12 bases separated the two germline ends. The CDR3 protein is CASSFAPMGNTEAFF. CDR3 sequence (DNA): TGTGCCAGCAGTTTTGCTCCCATGGGGAACACTGAAGCTTTCTTT.